Listed here are 23 T cell receptor beta chains from one sample, sequenced in a study of identical twins. TCRdb reprocessed the 5' RACE reads with MiXCR, giving one entry per CDR3 protein. The profile shows nearly 900,000 distinct CDR3 sequences, more than 9% of them singletons. These data were likewise used in another study, on yellow fever vaccine responses in identical twins.

Sequenced material: PBMCs. Source of these receptors: a woman aged 18-29 years in good health.

This clonotype was seen only a few times. The V call is TRBV3-1, the J call TRBJ2-7, with D tentatively TRBD1 (5 bases). Trimming left V 1 base short and J 4 bases short, with 11 bases between. This CDR3 contains 14 residues. Germline CDR1 LGHDT, CDR2 YNNKEL (reference sequence). In DNA form, the CDR3 reads TGTGCCAGCAGCCAAGTTACAGGAAGATACGAGCAGTACTTC. Its translation is CASSQVTGRYEQYF.

There are a few counts of this clonotype. J is TRBJ2-1 and V is TRBV11-2, with D tentatively TRBD2 (5 bases). Between the trimmed V and J ends, which lost 3 bases and 7 bases, there was a span of 25 bases. The CDR3 contains 18 residues. Looked up from germline, CDR1 is SGHAT and CDR2 is FQNNGV. This CDR3 reads CASSLEVSAKTGGNEQFF. The CDR3 nucleotides are TGTGCCAGCAGCTTGGAGGTTAGCGCCAAAACCGGTGGGAATGAGCAGTTCTTC.

This clonotype was detected ten times or more. This sequence joins TRBV7-2 and TRBJ2-2, with D unclear. CDR3 length: 16 residues. Germline V gives CDR1 SGHTA, CDR2 FQGNSA. V was trimmed by 3 bases and J by 5 bases, leaving 16 bases between them. CDR3 DNA: TGTGCCAGCAGCTTGAGTGGGCTGAGTGGTACCGGGGAGCTGTTTTTT. Translating it yields CASSLSGLSGTGELFF.

This clonotype was seen only a few times. The chain couples TRBV7-7 to TRBJ2-1, with 7 bases aligning to TRBD1. V lost 5 bases and J lost 7; bases outside the gene matches: 11. Germline-derived CDR1 and CDR2 are SSHAT and FNYEAQ (reference sequence). This CDR3 is built from 15 residues. CDR3 coding DNA: TGTGCCAGCAGCCCCGGGACAGTTCGGCGGAATGAGCAGTTCTTC. The encoded protein is CASSPGTVRRNEQFF.

CDR3 in amino acids: CASSFQGAGYEQYF. CDR3 in DNA: TGTGCCAGCAGTTTTCAAGGGGCGGGCTACGAGCAGTACTTC. This chain links TRBV12-3 or TRBV12-4 with TRBJ2-7; D could derive from TRBD1 or TRBD2 (5 bases each). Trimming removed 3 bases from V and 3 bases from J, with 12 bases in between. This CDR3 spans 14 amino acids.

This clonotype turned up a few times. The chain recombines TRBV29-1 with TRBJ2-7; D not resolved. This CDR3 has 12 residues. Trimming removed 0 bases from V and 6 bases from J, with 9 bases in between. From germline, CDR1 is SQVTM and CDR2 ANQGSEA. CDR3: CSVEELGGEQYF. Here the CDR3 DNA reads TGCAGCGTTGAAGAACTCGGTGGCGAGCAGTACTTC.

In its sample, this clonotype was seen a few times. The V call is TRBV29-1, the J call TRBJ2-1, with TRBD1 matching 12 bases. CDR1 SQVTM and CDR2 ANQGSEA come from the germline V gene. V trimming: 6 bases; J trimming: 3 bases; junction bases outside the gene matches: 12. CDR3 length: 17 residues. In DNA, the CDR3 is TGCAGCGTCCCGGGACAGGGGGCGAAGGACTACTACAATGAGCAGTTCTTC. Translation: CSVPGQGAKDYYNEQFF.

The CDR3 sequence is CASSKATGAQVETQYF. For the CDR3, the DNA is TGTGCCAGCAGCAAAGCCACAGGGGCCCAGGTGGAGACCCAGTACTTC. The V and J genes are TRBV7-7 and TRBJ2-5; 7 bases fit TRBD1. This CDR3 is built from 16 residues. From germline, CDR1 is SSHAT and CDR2 FNYEAQ (reference sequence). The J segment lost 5 bases and the V segment lost 5 bases, leaving 14 bases of the junction unmatched.

This clonotype was observed a handful of times. The chain carries TRBV12-3 or TRBV12-4 and TRBJ1-2; D is uncertain. The ends were cut back, 6 bases at V and 4 bases at J, with 12 bases in the middle. CDR3 length equals 13 residues. The CDR3 loop reads CASRNPIPYGYTF. In DNA, the CDR3 is TGTGCCAGCAGGAATCCGATTCCCTATGGCTACACCTTC.

This clonotype was recorded many times. V usage is TRBV20-1 and J usage is TRBJ2-3; D is uncertain. CDR3 length: 10 residues. The ends were cut back, 5 bases at V and 4 bases at J, with 4 bases in the middle. CDR1 is DFQATT and CDR2 is SNEGSKA in the germline V gene (reference sequence). CDR3 DNA: TGCAGTGCTTTTTCAGATACGCAGTATTTT. Translation gives CSAFSDTQYF.

The J gene is TRBJ2-1, the V gene TRBV12-3 or TRBV12-4; 15 nucleotides agree with TRBD2. The CDR3 covers 20 residues. Germline trimming cut 6 bases from V and 0 bases from J; bases unmatched to any gene: 12. In nucleotides, the CDR3 is TGTGCCAGCAGCTCCCCTGGACTAGCGGGGGGGTTAAGCTCCTACAATGAGCAGTTCTTC. Translation: CASSSPGLAGGLSSYNEQFF.

This clonotype occurred a few times. V usage is TRBV7-8 and J usage is TRBJ2-2, with 10 bases that match TRBD2. The CDR3 runs to 17 residues. In germline, CDR1 is SGHVS, CDR2 FQNEAQ. J gave up 6 bases and V 4 bases, and 11 bases lay outside the gene matches. The DNA of the CDR3 is TGTGCCAGCAGCTCGCCGGGACTAGCGCTACACCCCGGGGAGCTGTTTTTT. Its protein is CASSSPGLALHPGELFF.

This clonotype was recorded a few times. V and J are TRBV24-1 and TRBJ2-2; D is uncertain. The germline V and J ends were trimmed by 9 bases and 1 base, with 11 bases remaining between them. Germline assignment: CDR1 KGHDR and CDR2 SFDVKD. The CDR3 loop spans 14 amino acids. For the CDR3, the DNA is TGTGCCACCGGCACAAAACAGAACACCGGGGAGCTGTTTTTT. Translation gives CATGTKQNTGELFF.

This clonotype was found a few times. A junction boundary mismatches the germline segment, possibly from a read error. This rearrangement joins TRBV19 to TRBJ2-7; TRBD1 aligns across 8 bases. The CDR3 totals 16 residues. Germline lookup yields CDR1 LNHDA and CDR2 SQIVND (reference sequence). The CDR3 protein is CASSIEGQGFSYKQYF. In DNA, the CDR3 is TGTGCCAGTAGTATAGAAGGACAGGGATTTTCCTACAAGCAGTACTTC.

This clonotype was observed many times. V and J are TRBV28 and TRBJ1-2, with D maybe TRBD1 (5 bases). In germline, CDR1 is MDHEN, CDR2 SYDVKM. The V gene lost 10 bases and the J gene lost 3 bases, with 18 bases spanning the gap. The CDR3 is made up of 14 amino acids. The CDR3 is CAIQGDSGYYGYTF. For the CDR3, the DNA is TGTGCCATCCAGGGTGACTCTGGTTACTATGGCTACACCTTC.

V and J are TRBV14 and TRBJ1-5; D might be TRBD1 (6 bases). Germline-derived CDR1 and CDR2 are SGHDN and FVKESK. The CDR3 spans 13 residues. V dropped 0 bases and J dropped 10 bases, with 10 bases sitting between them. As DNA, the CDR3 is TGTGCCAGCAGCCAAGAATCAGGGGAACCCCAGCATTTT. Its protein product is CASSQESGEPQHF.

V is TRBV6-2 or TRBV6-3 and J is TRBJ2-7, with a tentative D call TRBD1 (6 bases). Germline-derived CDR1 and CDR2 are MNHEY and SVGEGT. There are 15 residues in the CDR3. The V end lost 6 bases, the J end lost 3 bases, and 18 bases lay between the germline ends. The CDR3 DNA reads TGTGCCAGCAGCTCCACGGGACAACGATTCTACGAGCAGTACGTC. This translates into CASSSTGQRFYEQYV.

This chain connects TRBV6-1 to TRBJ1-2; unclear D gene. CDR1 MNHNS and CDR2 SASEGT come from the germline V gene. Trimming removed 6 bases at V and 4 bases at J, with 12 bases between. The CDR3 loop spans 13 amino acids. The CDR3, as DNA: TGTGCCAGCAGACAATCACGGACCTATGGCTACACCTTC. Translation: CASRQSRTYGYTF.

This chain links TRBV6-4 with TRBJ2-1; 10 positions match TRBD2. The V and J ends lost 3 bases and 7 bases, in that order; junction bases with no gene match: 6. This CDR3 spans 15 amino acids. Germline CDR1 reads MRHNA; CDR2 reads SNTAGT. The DNA of the CDR3 is TGTGCCAGCAGTGAGAGCGGGGGGGCAGCAAATGAGCAGTTCTTC. It encodes CASSESGGAANEQFF.

The chain recombines TRBV5-6 with TRBJ2-3; weak D call: TRBD2 (5 bases). Germline V gene data show CDR1 as SGHDT and CDR2 as YYEEEE. This CDR3 region has 14 residues. V shed 1 base and J shed 6 bases, with 12 bases lying between them. The CDR3 spells CASSLFSRGDTQYF. The CDR3 nucleotides are TGTGCCAGCAGCTTGTTTTCGCGCGGGGATACGCAGTATTTT.

The chain links TRBV15 to TRBJ2-4; 12 bases line up with TRBD1. CDR3 length: 15 amino acids. V lost 4 bases and J lost 9; bases outside the gene matches: 7. Germline V gives CDR1 LNHNV, CDR2 YYDKDF (reference sequence). CDR3 sequence reads: CATSKTGQGATIQYF. DNA of the CDR3: TGTGCCACCAGCAAGACGGGACAGGGGGCTACCATTCAGTACTTC.

Written as DNA, the CDR3 is TGTGCCAGCAGTCGTACAGGGGGCGCTGGGGACAATAATGAAGCTTTCTTT. This gives the protein CASSRTGGAGDNNEAFF. The chain joins TRBV6-1 to TRBJ1-1, with 9 bases fitting TRBD1. CDR1 is MNHNS, CDR2 SASEGT, per germline. Trimming removed 5 bases from V and 7 bases from J; junction bases left unmatched: 17. CDR3 length: 17 residues.

This clonotype was seen only a few times. This chain connects TRBV20-1 to TRBJ2-4, with D unresolved. CDR3 length: 16 amino acids. Trimming removed 6 bases from V and 0 bases from J, with 18 bases in between. Germline V gene lookup returns CDR1 DFQATT and CDR2 SNEGSKA (reference sequence). The DNA of the CDR3 is TGCAGTGCCCCCCTCGCGGCGATACTAGCCAAAAACATTCAGTACTTC. Amino acid sequence: CSAPLAAILAKNIQYF.